Shown below are 13 T cell receptor beta chains from a single sample sequenced in a study of blood T cell repertoires in COVID-19 (dated by TCRdb to the early 2020s). Libraries were prepared through the immunoSEQ multiplex PCR assay. This is the immuneACCESS table as TCRdb keeps it, with only in-frame sequences that have V and J called. A part of the clones is gone; compared with another copy, unresolved V genes explain less than half, and the rest is unexplained. Across this sample there are 62,000 or so clones, with 88% seen only once. Of the sample, more than 4% is held by the ten largest clones. Source material: peripheral blood. These receptors were taken from a human donor in a cohort sampled during active COVID-19.

The CDR3 DNA reads TGTGCCAGCAGCTTGCAGTATGGAACAGTAAGCTCACCCCTCCACTTT. This gives the protein CASSLQYGTVSSPLHF. The genes are TRBV7-2 and TRBJ1-6; D is unresolved. The V end was cut by 3 bases, the J end by 10 bases, with 19 bases between. Looked up from germline, CDR1 is SGHTA and CDR2 is FQGNSA. The CDR3 has 16 residues.

This sequence joins TRBV5-4 and TRBJ2-7; TRBD2 agrees at 8 bases. The CDR3 length is 15 residues. V gave up 1 base and J gave up 4 bases; unmatched junction bases: 7. Germline V gene data show CDR1 as SGHNT and CDR2 as YYREEE (reference sequence). CDR3 protein: CASSLSGSGEYEQYF. CDR3 coding DNA: TGTGCCAGCAGCTTGAGCGGGAGTGGGGAGTACGAGCAGTACTTC.

V and J are TRBV10-1 and TRBJ2-1; D gene ambiguous. CDR1 and CDR2 (germline): WNHNN, SYGVQD (reference sequence). Trimming pared 3 bases from V and 3 bases from J, leaving 12 bases between. The CDR3 runs to 15 residues. The CDR3, as DNA: TGCGCCAGCAGTGATAGCATCCGCTACTACAATGAGCAGTTCTTC. Translating it yields CASSDSIRYYNEQFF.

This clone appeared once. V and J are TRBV11-2 and TRBJ2-1, with TRBD1 matching 11 bases. The CDR3 has 14 residues. The V and J ends lost 7 bases and 9 bases, in that order; junction bases with no gene match: 8. CDR1 is SGHAT, CDR2 FQNNGV, per germline. The CDR3 spells CASTGTGGIVEQFF. The CDR3 bases are TGTGCCAGCACCGGGACAGGGGGAATCGTTGAGCAGTTCTTC.

CDR3 nucleotide sequence: TGTGCCAGCATCCCCGGAGGCGCGAACACCGGGGAGCTGTTTTTT. It is translated as CASIPGGANTGELFF. The genes are TRBV7-2 and TRBJ2-2, with D possibly being TRBD2 (5 bases). The germline V gene encodes CDR1 SGHTA and CDR2 FQGNSA. The length of the CDR3 is 15 residues. The ends were cut back, 7 bases at V and 0 bases at J, with 12 bases in the middle.

This rearrangement joins TRBV5-6 to TRBJ2-7, with TRBD2 matching over 12 bases. The V gene's germline CDR1 is SGHDT and CDR2 YYEEEE. CDR3 length: 15 amino acids. With 2 bases clipped from V and 7 bases from J, the junction kept 7 bases outside the gene matches. The CDR3 loop is CASSFPTSGGREQYF. The CDR3 DNA reads as TGTGCCAGCAGCTTTCCTACTAGCGGGGGGCGGGAGCAGTACTTC.

This clone was recorded once. V is TRBV29-1 and J is TRBJ2-3, with D tentatively TRBD1 (6 bases). Germline V gene lookup returns CDR1 SQVTM and CDR2 ANQGSEA. This CDR3 spans 14 amino acids. With 0 bases removed from V and 6 bases from J, the gap between germline ends came to 13 bases. CDR3 in DNA: TGCAGCGTTGAAGACCAACAGGGAATGGATACGCAGTATTTT. Translation gives CSVEDQQGMDTQYF.

CDR3 protein: CASSQDLGTGRNEKLFF. DNA for the CDR3: TGCGCCAGCAGCCAAGATCTCGGGACAGGCCGTAATGAAAAACTGTTTTTT. This sequence joins TRBV4-3 and TRBJ1-4, with TRBD1 identical over 8 bases. This CDR3 comprises 17 residues. In germline, CDR1 is LGHNA, CDR2 YSLEER. Germline trimming cut 0 bases from V and 4 bases from J; bases unmatched to any gene: 7.

The chain links TRBV2 to TRBJ2-7; D remains unclear. Germline lookup yields CDR1 SNHLY and CDR2 FYNNEI. The germline V and J ends were trimmed by 3 bases and 5 bases, with 8 bases remaining between them. The CDR3 covers 12 residues. The CDR3 region has the DNA TGTGCCAGCAGTGACCCGAGGAACGAGCAGTACTTC. Protein product: CASSDPRNEQYF.

The rearrangement joins TRBV4-3 to TRBJ1-1, with D maybe TRBD1 (6 bases). This CDR3 has 13 amino acids. Germline V CDR1 and CDR2: LGHNA, YSLEER. Trimming stripped 2 bases from V and 5 bases from J, with 9 bases between. The DNA for the CDR3 is TGCGCCAGCAGCCAATTAGGACAGACTGAAGCTTTCTTT. Its translation is CASSQLGQTEAFF.

This chain links TRBV3-1 (or the pseudogene TRBV3-2) with TRBJ2-7; possibly TRBD1 for D (6 bases). The V and J ends lost 1 base and 0 bases respectively, with 13 bases between them. The germline V gene encodes CDR1 LGHDT and CDR2 YNNKEL (reference sequence). The CDR3 consists of 16 residues. The CDR3, as DNA: TGTGCCAGCAGCCAAGGACCGACAGGATCCTCCTACGAGCAGTACTTC. Protein product: CASSQGPTGSSYEQYF.

The genes are TRBV27 and TRBJ1-1; 7 bases map to TRBD1. Trimming cost V 5 bases and J 5 bases; bases outside gene matches: 5. The CDR3 extends over 13 amino acids. CDR1 MNHEY and CDR2 SMNVEV come from the germline V gene (reference sequence). CDR3 sequence: CASSATGITEAFF. The CDR3 DNA sequence: TGTGCCAGCAGTGCGACAGGGATTACTGAAGCTTTCTTT.

Here the CDR3 reads CASRQTLNTEAFF. In DNA, the CDR3 is TGTGCCAGCAGGCAGACACTGAACACTGAAGCTTTCTTT. This chain uses TRBV11-2 with TRBJ1-1; D is unresolved. The CDR3 is made up of 13 amino acids. V gave up 6 bases and J gave up 0 bases, with 8 bases separating them. From germline, CDR1 is SGHAT and CDR2 FQNNGV.